One sample yielded the 11 T cell receptor beta chains listed below, sequenced in a study of T-cell memory formation after mild COVID-19 (dated by TCRdb to the early 2020s). Libraries came from 5' RACE. The instrument given in TCRdb is Illumina NovaSeq 6000. In-frame beta chains were kept once TCRdb had trimmed the public reads at Q25 with fastp and called clones with MiXCR. Entries are consolidated by CDR3 protein sequence, retaining the most common genes and DNA. Counted in this sample were about 400,000 distinct CDR3 sequences; about 22% of them appeared once. Around 13% of the sample goes to the ten largest clones. Sequenced: PBMCs or a T cell subset sorted from them (not recorded which). The receptors originated from an adult woman who had mild COVID-19 (a few samples of this study predate the infection). The sample titles of this study are shuffled in the database, so cell type and time point are left out; the donor was told from shared clones.

The chain has TRBV29-1 and TRBJ2-5; possibly TRBD1 for D (6 bases). Germline CDR1 SQVTM, CDR2 ANQGSEA. V dropped 4 bases and J dropped 4 bases, with 16 bases sitting between them. CDR3 size: 14 residues. The DNA for the CDR3 is TGCAGCGTTGCCGGGACAAAGGGGGTAGAGACCCAGTACTTC. As protein: CSVAGTKGVETQYF.

The V gene is TRBV6-2 or TRBV6-3, the J gene TRBJ2-1; TRBD2 matches at 11 bases. V was clipped by 6 bases and J by 1 base; unmatched bases: 14. This CDR3 is built from 19 residues. Germline V gene sequence: CDR1 MNHEY, CDR2 SVGEGT. The CDR3 nucleotides read TGTGCCAGCAGCCTAAGGAGTAGCGGGAGGGCCGGGTCCTACAATGAGCAGTTCTTC. Translated: CASSLRSSGRAGSYNEQFF.

The chain recombines TRBV27 with TRBJ2-7; TRBD2 matches at 7 bases. The CDR3 is 17 residues long. V trimming: 5 bases; J trimming: 0 bases; junction bases outside the gene matches: 13. Per the germline V gene, CDR1 is MNHEY and CDR2 is SMNVEV (reference sequence). CDR3 coding DNA: TGTGCCAGCAGTCCCCTAGGGGAGGGCCTGAGCTCCTACGAGCAGTACTTC. It encodes CASSPLGEGLSSYEQYF.

V is TRBV12-3 or TRBV12-4 and J is TRBJ1-6; weak D call: TRBD1 (5 bases). The V end lost 6 bases, the J end lost 6 bases, and 18 bases lay between the germline ends. This CDR3 region has 16 residues. The CDR3 DNA reads as TGTGCCAGCAGCAAAGAAGGGGTAGTTGGTAATTCACCCCTCCACTTT. Its protein product is CASSKEGVVGNSPLHF.

The gene calls are TRBV4-2 and TRBJ2-7; no clear D gene. The germline CDR1 and CDR2 sequences are LGHNA and YNFKEQ. The CDR3 covers 15 residues. V lost 0 bases to trimming and J lost 0 bases, with 9 bases between them. CDR3 region: CASSQDWGISYEQYF. Written as DNA, the CDR3 is TGTGCCAGCAGCCAAGACTGGGGTATCTCCTACGAGCAGTACTTC.

Only one count was recorded for this clonotype. The chain is built from TRBV4-1 and TRBJ2-3; 9 nucleotides agree with TRBD2. The CDR3 loop spans 18 amino acids. CDR1 and CDR2 (germline): MGHRA, YSYEKL. The ends lost 3 bases at V and 4 bases at J; junction bases unmatched: 14. The CDR3 coding sequence is TGCGCCAGCAGCCAGGGGAGCTCTCTAGCGGGGACTTCAGATACGCAGTATTTT. Protein sequence: CASSQGSSLAGTSDTQYF.

The V and J genes are TRBV29-1 and TRBJ2-5; D unclear. In germline, CDR1 is SQVTM, CDR2 ANQGSEA. Trimming removed 7 bases from V and 5 bases from J, with 17 bases in between. This CDR3 has 13 amino acids. The CDR3 DNA sequence: TGCAGCGGTTCCCCCGGAAGTAAGGAGACCCAGTACTTC. Its protein product is CSGSPGSKETQYF.

This chain links TRBV6-5 with TRBJ1-3; D is undetermined. V shed 7 bases and J shed 2 bases, with 21 bases lying between them. CDR1 is MNHEY and CDR2 is SVGAGI in the germline V gene. The CDR3 consists of 17 residues. The CDR3, as DNA: TGTGCCAGCATCCCCCGTCCTAAGGGCACAGCTGGAAACACCATATATTTT. It specifies CASIPRPKGTAGNTIYF.

This clonotype was observed a few times. The rearrangement joins TRBV6-5 to TRBJ2-2, with 7 bases aligning to TRBD1. Looked up from germline, CDR1 is MNHEY and CDR2 is SVGAGI. The junction had 5 bases not matched to a gene; V was cut back by 6 bases and J by 1 base. This CDR3 region has 15 residues. The CDR3 coding sequence is TGTGCCAGCAGCTACGACAGGGTGAACACCGGGGAGCTGTTTTTT. Its protein is CASSYDRVNTGELFF.

This rearrangement joins TRBV4-1 to TRBJ2-2; D may correspond to TRBD1 or TRBD2 (5 bases each). The CDR3 consists of 14 residues. The V end was cut by 1 base, the J end by 3 bases, with 6 bases between. From germline, CDR1 is MGHRA and CDR2 YSYEKL. The CDR3 spells CASSQVGDTGELFF. The CDR3 DNA follows: TGCGCCAGCAGCCAAGTGGGGGACACCGGGGAGCTGTTTTTT.

This clonotype was detected a few times. The chain has TRBV12-3 or TRBV12-4 and TRBJ1-1, with a tentative D call TRBD1 (6 bases). The CDR3 covers 15 residues. Trimming took 5 bases from V and 0 from J, leaving 13 bases between them. The CDR3 loop is CASSPIPGVNTEAFF. The CDR3 coding sequence is TGTGCCAGCAGTCCCATCCCAGGGGTGAACACTGAAGCTTTCTTT.